The source of this T cell receptor beta chain is a study of blood T cell repertoires in COVID-19. The age range of participants was 18 to 89 years, with residence in about two dozen US areas. Cohort 3 recovery required two negative PCRs, clearance, or symptom resolution. The CDR3 extends over 17 amino acids. Trimming removed 4 bases at V and 0 bases at J, with 16 bases between. The germline gives CDR1 SGHTS, CDR2 YDEGEE. Profiled with immunoSEQ multiplex PCR; TCRdb holds only in-frame clones, not every one. This table has around 300,000 clones, roughly nine tenths appearing once. The gene calls are TRBV5-8 and TRBJ2-2, with TRBD1 as a possible D gene (6 bases). Sample: PBMCs or T cells enriched from blood (not recorded which). The TCR sequence derives from a woman between 18 and 30 years old who had recovered from COVID-19. The CDR3 DNA reads as TGTGCCAGCAGCGTACCCAGGGGAGCCGCGAACACCGGGGAGCTGTTTTTT. Amino acid sequence: CASSVPRGAANTGELFF.